The 21 T cell receptor beta chains below were found in one sample sequenced in a study of cytomegalovirus exposure and HLA in healthy donors. Amplification used 60 Vbeta primers and 13 Jbeta primers. The assay was immunoSEQ multiplex PCR, and TCRdb's table has in-frame clones only and misses some. The data hold 100,000 to 150,000 clones, with over 80% observed a single time. Sequencing was done on a sample of PBMCs. The receptors were sampled from a boy younger than 18 in good health and CMV-seronegative.

This chain links TRBV5-6 with TRBJ1-2; TRBD1 aligns across 10 bases. V gave up 4 bases and J gave up 3 bases; unmatched junction bases: 3. The V gene's germline CDR1 is SGHDT and CDR2 YYEEEE. The CDR3 spans 14 residues. As DNA, the CDR3 is TGTGCCAGCAGCCCAGGGACAGGGGACTATGGCTACACCTTC. Its translation is CASSPGTGDYGYTF.

The chain links TRBV6-1 to TRBJ2-7, with D possibly being TRBD1 (6 bases). V was clipped by 2 bases and J by 2 bases, with 13 bases between them. CDR3 length: 15 amino acids. Germline CDR1 is MNHNS and CDR2 is SASEGT. The CDR3 reads CASSEWTALPYEQYF. CDR3 bases: TGTGCCAGCAGTGAATGGACAGCCTTACCCTACGAGCAGTACTTC.

The gene calls are TRBV10-3 and TRBJ2-6, with D possibly TRBD1 on 5 matching bases. The CDR3 extends over 17 amino acids. Germline CDR1 and CDR2: ENHRY and SYGVKD. The V end was cut by 4 bases, the J end by 0 bases, with 13 bases between. The CDR3 DNA reads as TGTGCCATCAGTGCTATTGGGGCCCACTCTGGGGCCAACGTCCTGACTTTC. The encoded protein is CAISAIGAHSGANVLTF.

The V gene is TRBV10-1, the J gene TRBJ2-5; D unclear. There are 10 residues in the CDR3. Germline V gene lookup returns CDR1 WNHNN and CDR2 SYGVQD (reference sequence). The V end was cut by 9 bases, the J end by 3 bases, with 5 bases between. In DNA form, the CDR3 reads TGCGCCAGTACTGAAGAGACCCAGTACTTC. Amino acids: CASTEETQYF.

The chain uses TRBV7-6 and TRBJ2-7; 8 bases line up with TRBD2. CDR3 size: 14 residues. CDR1 is SGHVS and CDR2 is FNYEAQ in the germline V gene. Trimming at V came to 1 base and at J to 4 bases, leaving 3 bases not matched to a gene. The CDR3 reads CASSLEASGYEQYF. The DNA of the CDR3 is TGTGCCAGCAGCTTAGAGGCTAGCGGGTACGAGCAGTACTTC.

The rearrangement links TRBV5-6 to TRBJ1-2; no clear D. The CDR3 covers 13 residues. Germline CDR1 is SGHDT and CDR2 is YYEEEE. V was clipped by 0 bases and J by 4 bases, with 7 bases between them. The CDR3 DNA sequence: TGTGCCAGCAGCTTGGAGCGGAGCTATGGCTACACCTTC. This sequence encodes CASSLERSYGYTF.

The V call is TRBV6-5, the J call TRBJ2-3; 7 nucleotides align to TRBD2. Per germline, CDR1 MNHEY and CDR2 SVGAGI. V lost 4 bases to trimming and J lost 0 bases; unmatched junction nucleotides: 7. This CDR3 comprises 16 residues. The CDR3: CASSLSSGPSTDTQYF. The CDR3 DNA reads as TGTGCCAGCAGTTTATCTAGCGGTCCTAGCACAGATACGCAGTATTTT.

This sequence joins TRBV18 and TRBJ1-1; D gene ambiguous. Germline lookup yields CDR1 KGHSH and CDR2 LQKENI. Trimming stripped 2 bases from V and 1 base from J, with 11 bases between. This CDR3 has 15 amino acids. Written as DNA, the CDR3 is TGTGCCAGCTCACCAGGGTCCGGCGGGAACACTGAAGCTTTCTTT. This encodes CASSPGSGGNTEAFF.

The chain combines TRBV4-3 with TRBJ2-1; D perhaps matches TRBD1 (6 bases). The V gene lost 0 bases and the J gene lost 0 bases, with 18 bases spanning the gap. Germline V CDR1 and CDR2: LGHNA, YSLEER. The CDR3 is 19 amino acids. CDR3 DNA sequence: TGCGCCAGCAGCCAAGATGGGGGCGGGTCCTCCCCCTCCTACAATGAGCAGTTCTTC. This codes for CASSQDGGGSSPSYNEQFF.

This clone has a single count. This sequence joins TRBV10-2 and TRBJ2-3; 12 nucleotides match TRBD2. There are 15 residues in the CDR3. Germline loops: CDR1 WSHSY, CDR2 SAAADI. With V trimmed by 6 bases and J by 3 bases, 4 bases remained unmatched. The CDR3 reads CASRPLAGGTDTQYF. The CDR3 region has the DNA TGCGCCAGCAGGCCACTAGCGGGAGGTACAGATACGCAGTATTTT.

The chain couples TRBV5-1 to TRBJ2-7, with D perhaps matching TRBD2 (6 bases). V dropped 0 bases and J dropped 2 bases, with 15 bases sitting between them. CDR3 length equals 16 residues. The germline gives CDR1 SGHRS, CDR2 YFSETQ. Written as DNA, the CDR3 is TGCGCCAGCAGCTTGGTAGAGACTAGGGTTACCTACGAGCAGTACTTC. Amino acids: CASSLVETRVTYEQYF.

This clone was seen once. The V gene is TRBV5-4, the J gene TRBJ2-5; TRBD1 matches 7 bases. This CDR3 comprises 13 residues. V was clipped by 4 bases and J by 3 bases; unmatched bases: 3. Germline V CDR1 and CDR2: SGHNT, YYREEE (reference sequence). In nucleotides, the CDR3 is TGTGCCAGCAGCCCCACAGGGGAAGAGACCCAGTACTTC. It yields the protein CASSPTGEETQYF.

The chain links TRBV29-1 to TRBJ1-2; 9 positions match TRBD1. This CDR3 region has 12 residues. The germline V gene encodes CDR1 SQVTM and CDR2 ANQGSEA. V lost 2 bases and J lost 8; bases outside the gene matches: 3. CDR3 sequence (DNA): TGCAGCGTTGAAACAGGGGGCGGAGGCTACACCTTC. Its translation: CSVETGGGGYTF.

This clone appeared a single time. The chain joins TRBV5-4 to TRBJ2-3, with 7 bases lining up with TRBD1. V lost 0 bases and J lost 1; bases outside the gene matches: 2. This CDR3 has 15 amino acids. Germline CDR1 and CDR2: SGHNT and YYREEE (reference sequence). CDR3 sequence reads: CASSLGTGGTDTQYF. CDR3 bases: TGTGCCAGCAGCTTGGGCACAGGGGGCACAGATACGCAGTATTTT.

This clone showed up just a few times. The chain is built from TRBV6-1 and TRBJ1-5; maybe TRBD1 (5 bases). Looked up from germline, CDR1 is MNHNS and CDR2 is SASEGT. V lost 1 base to trimming and J lost 2 bases, with 6 bases between them. This CDR3 is built from 14 residues. The CDR3 region has the DNA TGTGCCAGCAGTGAAGTAGGGGGCAATCAGCCCCAGCATTTT. This gives the protein CASSEVGGNQPQHF.

The J gene is TRBJ2-2, the V gene TRBV7-9, with TRBD2 identical over 9 bases. This CDR3 region has 15 residues. Trimming cost V 6 bases and J 3 bases; bases outside gene matches: 5. Per germline, CDR1 SEHNR and CDR2 FQNEAQ (reference sequence). CDR3 nucleotide sequence: TGTGCCAGCAGTCAGACTAGCGGATACACCGGGGAGCTGTTTTTT. This translates into CASSQTSGYTGELFF.

A note on this clone: In the same sample, other DNA sequences code for this CDR3. The genes are TRBV30 and TRBJ2-5; tentative D call: TRBD2 (5 bases). The germline gives CDR1 GTSNPN, CDR2 SVGIG (reference sequence). The CDR3 runs 12 residues. Trimming left V 0 bases short and J 5 bases short, with 7 bases between. CDR3 residues: CAWSVRGETQYF. CDR3 bases: TGTGCCTGGAGTGTACGAGGGGAGACCCAGTACTTC.

The chain links TRBV30 to TRBJ1-1, with 7 bases aligning to TRBD1. Germline CDR1 GTSNPN, CDR2 SVGIG (reference sequence). The CDR3 is 12 amino acids. Trimming took 0 bases from V and 10 from J; bases not matched to a gene: 5. CDR3 sequence: CAWSVEGARAFF. For the CDR3, the DNA is TGTGCCTGGAGTGTAGAGGGGGCGCGAGCTTTCTTT.

V gene TRBV4-3 combines with J gene TRBJ2-1; 12 bases are shared with TRBD2. CDR1 is LGHNA and CDR2 is YSLEER in the germline V gene. After removal of 0 bases from V and 5 bases from J, the junction contained 2 bases not matched to a gene. CDR3 length: 16 amino acids. CDR3 in DNA: TGCGCCAGCAGCCAAGATCGACTAGCGGGAGACAATGAGCAGTTCTTC. It translates to CASSQDRLAGDNEQFF.

The rearrangement links TRBV5-1 to TRBJ1-2; the match to TRBD1 covers 9 bases. J lost 4 bases, V lost 1 base, and 11 bases had no gene match. Germline values: CDR1 SGHRS, CDR2 YFSETQ. The CDR3 consists of 17 residues. CDR3 nucleotide sequence: TGCGCCAGCAGCTTGAGAGCCCTCGGGACAGGGTTCTATGGCTACACCTTC. Protein: CASSLRALGTGFYGYTF. The variable domain in full, completed from reference TRBV5-1 and TRBJ1-2, reads KAGVTQTPRYLIKTRGQQVTLSCSPISGHRSVSWYQQTPGQGLQFLFEYFSETQRNKGNFPGRFSGRQFSNSRSEMNVSTLELGDSALYLCASSLRALGTGFYGYTFGSGTRLTVV.

This rearrangement joins TRBV6-1 to TRBJ2-7; D perhaps matches TRBD2 (6 bases). Germline V gene sequence: CDR1 MNHNS, CDR2 SASEGT. V gave up 5 bases and J gave up 12 bases, with 17 bases separating them. This CDR3 is built from 12 residues. The CDR3 loop reads CASSPGTPAPYF. In nucleotides, the CDR3 is TGTGCCAGCAGTCCCGGGACTCCCGCACCGTACTTC.